This T cell receptor beta chain is drawn from a study of beta chain features in type 1 diabetes. General study results and limits: Patients showed naive, central memory and Treg TCRB repertoires that appeared more similar than those of healthy donors. Among patients with Type 1 diabetes, TCRB CDR3s were moderately but significantly shorter in every one of the four CD4+ subsets. The influence of HLA type on TCRB rearrangement stayed undetermined.

Expressed TCRB transcripts were sequenced, since all the RNA that had been isolated was reverse transcribed. The data were produced by immunoSEQ multiplex PCR, yet TCRdb's version contains in-frame clones alone and is incomplete. The sample carries about 160,000 clones, roughly 8% recorded once. A word on this clone: The antigen is undetermined.

Germline V gene sequence: CDR1 SNHLY, CDR2 FYNNEI. This CDR3 spans 13 amino acids. Trimming pared 3 bases from V and 4 bases from J, leaving 9 bases between. A single heparinised blood sample, averaging approximately 116 mL, was obtained per donor. It was via CD45RO/CCR7/CD25/CD127/CD95/CD27 that CD4+ naive, central memory, regulatory and stem cell-like memory cells were sorted. The source of this sequence is a man younger than 35 with type 1 diabetes. Sequencing was carried out using central memory CD4+ T cells from blood. This sequence joins TRBV2 and TRBJ1-2, with D possibly TRBD1 on 6 matching bases. CDR3 in DNA: TGTGCCAGCAGTGAGGACAGATTCTATGGCTACACCTTC. Amino acids: CASSEDRFYGYTF.